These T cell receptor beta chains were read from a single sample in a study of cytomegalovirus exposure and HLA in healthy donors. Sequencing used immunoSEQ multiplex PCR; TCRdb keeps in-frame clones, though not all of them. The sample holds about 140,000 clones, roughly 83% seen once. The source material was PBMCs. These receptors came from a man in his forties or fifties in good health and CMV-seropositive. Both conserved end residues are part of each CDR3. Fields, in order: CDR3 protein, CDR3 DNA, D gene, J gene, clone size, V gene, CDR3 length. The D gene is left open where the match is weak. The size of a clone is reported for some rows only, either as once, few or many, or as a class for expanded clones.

cdr3_aa: CASSEDGGDSYEQYF
cdr3_nt: TGTGCCAGCAGCGAGGATGGCGGAGACTCCTACGAGCAGTACTTC
d_call: .
j_call: TRBJ2-7
clone_size: .
v_call: TRBV9
cdr3_length: 15

cdr3_aa: CAGGPGQADTQYF
cdr3_nt: TGTGCGGGGGGCCCTGGACAGGCAGATACGCAGTATTTT
d_call: .
j_call: TRBJ2-3
clone_size: .
v_call: TRBV18
cdr3_length: 13

cdr3_aa: CASSFQGLGTEAFF
cdr3_nt: TGCGCCAGCAGCTTTCAGGGGTTAGGAACTGAAGCTTTCTTT
d_call: .
j_call: TRBJ1-1
clone_size: .
v_call: TRBV5-1
cdr3_length: 14

cdr3_aa: CASSYPLLMAGGLTDTQYF
cdr3_nt: TGTGCCAGCAGCTACCCCCTGTTAATGGCGGGGGGGCTCACAGATACGCAGTATTTT
d_call: TRBD2
j_call: TRBJ2-3
clone_size: .
v_call: TRBV7-9
cdr3_length: 19

cdr3_aa: CASSLMRELGGYTF
cdr3_nt: TGTGCCAGCAGCTTGATGAGGGAACTAGGGGGCTACACCTTC
d_call: .
j_call: TRBJ1-2
clone_size: .
v_call: TRBV7-2
cdr3_length: 14

cdr3_aa: CASTEAGVAAETQYF
cdr3_nt: TGCGCCAGCACCGAAGCGGGAGTGGCGGCAGAGACCCAGTACTTC
d_call: TRBD2
j_call: TRBJ2-5
clone_size: .
v_call: TRBV5-1
cdr3_length: 15

cdr3_aa: CSVLGGSGTEAFF
cdr3_nt: TGCAGCGTCTTGGGAGGGTCGGGCACTGAAGCTTTCTTT
d_call: .
j_call: TRBJ1-1
clone_size: few
v_call: TRBV29-1
cdr3_length: 13

cdr3_aa: CASSSQGLTGGNTQYF
cdr3_nt: TGCGCCAGCAGCTCTCAGGGGCTAACGGGAGGAAATACGCAGTATTTT
d_call: .
j_call: TRBJ2-3
clone_size: .
v_call: TRBV5-1
cdr3_length: 16

cdr3_aa: CASSVPGQPPNEQFF
cdr3_nt: TGCGCCAGCAGCGTACCGGGACAACCTCCTAATGAGCAGTTCTTC
d_call: .
j_call: TRBJ2-1
clone_size: .
v_call: TRBV4-3
cdr3_length: 15

cdr3_aa: CASGGQANTGELFF
cdr3_nt: TGTGCCAGCGGAGGACAGGCTAACACCGGGGAGCTGTTTTTT
d_call: TRBD1
j_call: TRBJ2-2
clone_size: .
v_call: TRBV7-9
cdr3_length: 14

cdr3_aa: CASSIGTGATGELFF
cdr3_nt: TGTGCCAGTAGTATAGGGACAGGGGCCACCGGGGAGCTGTTTTTT
d_call: TRBD1
j_call: TRBJ2-2
clone_size: .
v_call: TRBV19
cdr3_length: 15

cdr3_aa: CASSYPPGSSYNSPLHF
cdr3_nt: TGTGCCAGCAGCTACCCCCCGGGGAGCTCCTATAATTCACCCCTCCACTTT
d_call: .
j_call: TRBJ1-6
clone_size: once
v_call: TRBV7-9
cdr3_length: 17

cdr3_aa: CASSYPQTGGRGYTF
cdr3_nt: TGTGCCAGCAGTTATCCCCAGACAGGGGGAAGGGGCTACACCTTC
d_call: TRBD1
j_call: TRBJ1-2
clone_size: .
v_call: TRBV6-5
cdr3_length: 15

cdr3_aa: CASRRGQANTGELFF
cdr3_nt: TGTGCCAGCAGACGAGGGCAGGCGAACACCGGGGAGCTGTTTTTT
d_call: .
j_call: TRBJ2-2
clone_size: .
v_call: TRBV6-5
cdr3_length: 15

cdr3_aa: CASSPDNANTGELFF
cdr3_nt: TGTGCCAGCAGCCCGGACAACGCGAACACCGGGGAGCTGTTTTTT
d_call: .
j_call: TRBJ2-2
clone_size: .
v_call: TRBV7-7
cdr3_length: 15

cdr3_aa: CSVGDREVGKAFF
cdr3_nt: TGCAGCGTTGGGGACAGGGAGGTAGGAAAGGCTTTCTTT
d_call: TRBD1
j_call: TRBJ1-1
clone_size: .
v_call: TRBV29-1
cdr3_length: 13

cdr3_aa: CASSGSTGVTDTQYF
cdr3_nt: TGTGCCAGCAGCGGCTCAACAGGGGTCACAGATACGCAGTATTTT
d_call: TRBD1
j_call: TRBJ2-3
clone_size: .
v_call: TRBV9
cdr3_length: 15

cdr3_aa: CASSFRTSGSHSYNEQFF
cdr3_nt: TGTGCCAGCAGCTTCCGGACTAGCGGGAGCCACTCCTACAATGAGCAGTTCTTC
d_call: TRBD2
j_call: TRBJ2-1
clone_size: .
v_call: TRBV9
cdr3_length: 18

cdr3_aa: CASSPGTGGSYGYTF
cdr3_nt: TGTGCCAGCTCACCCGGGACAGGGGGTAGCTATGGCTACACCTTC
d_call: TRBD1
j_call: TRBJ1-2
clone_size: .
v_call: TRBV18
cdr3_length: 15

cdr3_aa: CASSPQRTSTDTQYF
cdr3_nt: TGTGCCAGCTCACCACAGCGAACTAGCACAGATACGCAGTATTTT
d_call: .
j_call: TRBJ2-3
clone_size: .
v_call: TRBV18
cdr3_length: 15

cdr3_aa: CASSLYTEAFF
cdr3_nt: TGTGCCAGCAGCCTATACACTGAAGCTTTCTTT
d_call: .
j_call: TRBJ1-1
clone_size: .
v_call: TRBV7-2
cdr3_length: 11

cdr3_aa: CASHRAGGVYEQYF
cdr3_nt: TGTGCCAGCCACCGGGCAGGAGGGGTCTACGAGCAGTACTTC
d_call: .
j_call: TRBJ2-7
clone_size: .
v_call: TRBV6-1
cdr3_length: 14

cdr3_aa: CAISHHGEGSYNEQFF
cdr3_nt: TGTGCCATCAGTCACCACGGGGAGGGCTCCTACAATGAGCAGTTCTTC
d_call: TRBD2
j_call: TRBJ2-1
clone_size: .
v_call: TRBV10-3
cdr3_length: 16

cdr3_aa: CASSPERVGNTIYF
cdr3_nt: TGTGCCAGCTCACCGGAGAGGGTCGGAAACACCATATATTTT
d_call: .
j_call: TRBJ1-3
clone_size: .
v_call: TRBV18
cdr3_length: 14

cdr3_aa: CSSSLARQGAFF
cdr3_nt: TGTTCCAGCAGCTTAGCGCGGCAGGGGGCTTTCTTT
d_call: .
j_call: TRBJ1-1
clone_size: .
v_call: TRBV7-9
cdr3_length: 12

cdr3_aa: CASSVGGGSGNTIYF
cdr3_nt: TGTGCCAGCAGCGTCGGGGGGGGCTCTGGAAACACCATATATTTT
d_call: .
j_call: TRBJ1-3
clone_size: once
v_call: TRBV9
cdr3_length: 15

cdr3_aa: CASSPLGTSGSTYEQYF
cdr3_nt: TGTGCCAGCAGCCCTCTCGGGACTAGCGGGAGTACATACGAGCAGTACTTC
d_call: TRBD2
j_call: TRBJ2-7
clone_size: once
v_call: TRBV4-2
cdr3_length: 17

cdr3_aa: CASSLALESEAFF
cdr3_nt: TGTGCCAGCAGCTTAGCGCTAGAATCTGAAGCTTTCTTT
d_call: .
j_call: TRBJ1-1
clone_size: once
v_call: TRBV7-9
cdr3_length: 13

cdr3_aa: CAWSVGPQDTEAFF
cdr3_nt: TGTGCCTGGAGCGTGGGGCCTCAGGACACTGAAGCTTTCTTT
d_call: .
j_call: TRBJ1-1
clone_size: .
v_call: TRBV30
cdr3_length: 14

cdr3_aa: CASSQDGTGEDYGYTF
cdr3_nt: TGCGCCAGCAGCCAGGACGGGACAGGGGAGGACTATGGCTACACCTTC
d_call: TRBD1
j_call: TRBJ1-2
clone_size: .
v_call: TRBV4-3
cdr3_length: 16

cdr3_aa: CASSFTGADGYTF
cdr3_nt: TGCGCCAGCAGCTTTACAGGGGCGGATGGCTACACCTTC
d_call: TRBD1
j_call: TRBJ1-2
clone_size: .
v_call: TRBV5-1
cdr3_length: 13

cdr3_aa: CASSLVQRSDQPQHF
cdr3_nt: TGTGCCAGCAGCTTGGTACAGAGATCGGATCAGCCCCAGCATTTT
d_call: .
j_call: TRBJ1-5
clone_size: .
v_call: TRBV5-8
cdr3_length: 15

cdr3_aa: CAWSRITGELFF
cdr3_nt: TGTGCCTGGAGCAGAATCACCGGGGAGCTGTTTTTT
d_call: .
j_call: TRBJ2-2
clone_size: once
v_call: TRBV30
cdr3_length: 12

cdr3_aa: CASSESRSTPYGYTF
cdr3_nt: TGTGCCAGCAGTGAATCGCGGAGTACCCCCTATGGCTACACCTTC
d_call: .
j_call: TRBJ1-2
clone_size: .
v_call: TRBV2
cdr3_length: 15

cdr3_aa: CASSPTGPYEQYF
cdr3_nt: TGTGCCAGCAGCCCAACAGGGCCCTACGAGCAGTACTTC
d_call: .
j_call: TRBJ2-7
clone_size: few
v_call: TRBV6-6
cdr3_length: 13

cdr3_aa: CASSPKAPGGMSKNIQYF
cdr3_nt: TGTGCCAGCAGCCCCAAGGCCCCAGGGGGTATGTCCAAAAACATTCAGTACTTC
d_call: TRBD1
j_call: TRBJ2-4
clone_size: .
v_call: TRBV7-9
cdr3_length: 18

cdr3_aa: CASSGAGVVNYEQYF
cdr3_nt: TGTGCCAGTAGTGGCGCGGGAGTAGTTAACTACGAGCAGTACTTC
d_call: TRBD2
j_call: TRBJ2-7
clone_size: once
v_call: TRBV19
cdr3_length: 15

cdr3_aa: CASSWGRTYEQYF
cdr3_nt: TGTGCCAGCAGCTGGGGCAGGACCTACGAGCAGTACTTC
d_call: .
j_call: TRBJ2-7
clone_size: .
v_call: TRBV11-3
cdr3_length: 13

cdr3_aa: CASNPLFGEQFF
cdr3_nt: TGTGCCAGCAATCCACTCTTCGGTGAGCAGTTCTTC
d_call: .
j_call: TRBJ2-1
clone_size: .
v_call: TRBV5-6
cdr3_length: 12

cdr3_aa: CASSLSRTKNTGELFF
cdr3_nt: TGCGCCAGCAGCCTCTCCCGCACAAAGAACACCGGGGAGCTGTTTTTT
d_call: .
j_call: TRBJ2-2
clone_size: .
v_call: TRBV4-1
cdr3_length: 16

cdr3_aa: CASSQTGVGGYTF
cdr3_nt: TGTGCCAGCAGCCAAACAGGGGTTGGAGGCTACACCTTC
d_call: TRBD1
j_call: TRBJ1-2
clone_size: .
v_call: TRBV7-3
cdr3_length: 13

cdr3_aa: CASRPSDRGADTQYF
cdr3_nt: TGTGCCAGCAGACCGTCAGACCGAGGCGCAGATACGCAGTATTTT
d_call: .
j_call: TRBJ2-3
clone_size: once
v_call: TRBV28
cdr3_length: 15

cdr3_aa: CASSLSKAGLRETQYF
cdr3_nt: TGTGCCAGCAGTTTATCGAAAGCAGGGCTGAGAGAGACCCAGTACTTC
d_call: .
j_call: TRBJ2-5
clone_size: .
v_call: TRBV27
cdr3_length: 16

cdr3_aa: CASSLLGGLELFF
cdr3_nt: TGTGCCAGCAGCCTACTCGGGGGTTTGGAGCTGTTTTTT
d_call: .
j_call: TRBJ2-2
clone_size: .
v_call: TRBV6-5
cdr3_length: 13

cdr3_aa: CASSTQRGYTF
cdr3_nt: TGTGCCAGCAGCACCCAGAGGGGCTACACCTTC
d_call: .
j_call: TRBJ1-2
clone_size: few
v_call: TRBV9
cdr3_length: 11

cdr3_aa: CASSQVGGAGEGEQYF
cdr3_nt: TGCGCCAGCAGCCAAGTAGGGGGCGCCGGCGAAGGAGAGCAGTACTTC
d_call: TRBD1
j_call: TRBJ2-7
clone_size: few
v_call: TRBV4-1
cdr3_length: 16

cdr3_aa: CASSWTSTLNTEAFF
cdr3_nt: TGCGCCAGCAGCTGGACAAGCACTTTGAACACTGAAGCTTTCTTT
d_call: .
j_call: TRBJ1-1
clone_size: .
v_call: TRBV5-1
cdr3_length: 15

cdr3_aa: CASSDYTSGGPDTQYF
cdr3_nt: TGTGCCAGCAGTGACTACACTAGCGGGGGACCAGATACGCAGTATTTT
d_call: TRBD2
j_call: TRBJ2-3
clone_size: .
v_call: TRBV25-1
cdr3_length: 16

cdr3_aa: CASSLLTGGNYGYTF
cdr3_nt: TGTGCCAGCAGCTTATTAACAGGGGGCAACTATGGCTACACCTTC
d_call: TRBD1
j_call: TRBJ1-2
clone_size: few
v_call: TRBV5-4
cdr3_length: 15

cdr3_aa: CSSSGTQNTEAFF
cdr3_nt: TGTTCCAGTTCGGGGACTCAGAACACTGAAGCTTTCTTT
d_call: .
j_call: TRBJ1-1
clone_size: .
v_call: TRBV7-9
cdr3_length: 13

cdr3_aa: CASSQHSPGLAGGPSYNEQFF
cdr3_nt: TGCGCCAGCAGCCAACACTCGCCGGGACTAGCGGGAGGGCCCTCCTACAATGAGCAGTTCTTC
d_call: TRBD2
j_call: TRBJ2-1
clone_size: .
v_call: TRBV4-1
cdr3_length: 21

cdr3_aa: CSSSLDRADQPQHF
cdr3_nt: TGTTCCAGCAGCTTAGACAGGGCTGATCAGCCCCAGCATTTT
d_call: TRBD1
j_call: TRBJ1-5
clone_size: .
v_call: TRBV7-9
cdr3_length: 14

cdr3_aa: CASTTDNANEKLFF
cdr3_nt: TGTGCCAGCACCACGGACAATGCCAATGAAAAACTGTTTTTT
d_call: .
j_call: TRBJ1-4
clone_size: few
v_call: TRBV11-3
cdr3_length: 14

cdr3_aa: CASSESPAGGQETQYF
cdr3_nt: TGTGCCAGCAGTGAATCACCAGCGGGGGGCCAAGAGACCCAGTACTTC
d_call: TRBD2
j_call: TRBJ2-5
clone_size: .
v_call: TRBV25-1
cdr3_length: 16

cdr3_aa: CASSFRGQGAPQYF
cdr3_nt: TGTGCCAGCAGTTTCCGGGGACAGGGGGCACCCCAGTACTTC
d_call: TRBD1
j_call: TRBJ2-5
clone_size: .
v_call: TRBV27
cdr3_length: 14